Listed below are T cell receptor beta chains from one sample, sequenced in a study of identical twins. In TCRdb, the 5' RACE reads were re-called with MiXCR into one record per CDR3 protein. Of some 240,000 distinct CDR3 sequences detected, approximately 10% appear once; the ten largest clones hold over 8%. Sample: memory T cells sorted from blood. These TCRs come from a man aged 50-60 years in good health. Both conserved end residues are part of each CDR3. D genes are given only for firm matches. Clone size is stated in some rows and not others, as once, few, many or a class when expanded.

J gene,V gene,clone size,CDR3 length,D gene,CDR3 DNA,CDR3 protein
TRBJ1-1,TRBV7-9,many,14,NA,TGTGCCAGCAGCCGGAGCGGGCCCAACACTGAAGCTTTCTTT,CASSRSGPNTEAFF
TRBJ2-7,TRBV20-1,many,13,NA,TGCAGTGCTACGGACAAGCTAGCCTACGAGCAGTACTTC,CSATDKLAYEQYF
TRBJ1-2,TRBV5-5,many,16,TRBD1,TGTGCCAGCAGCGTAACCGGGACAGGGATAGGCTATGGCTACACCTTC,CASSVTGTGIGYGYTF
TRBJ2-2,TRBV24-1,NA,13,NA,TGTGCCACCAGTGATTTGCTCTCCGGGGAGCTGTTTTTT,CATSDLLSGELFF
TRBJ1-4,TRBV7-2,NA,14,NA,TGTGCCAGCAGTCCCCGAGGGCAGGATGAAAAACTGTTTTTT,CASSPRGQDEKLFF
TRBJ2-3,TRBV7-3,few,14,TRBD1,TGTGCCAGCAGCTCGGGACAGGTTACAGATACGCAGTATTTT,CASSSGQVTDTQYF
TRBJ2-1,TRBV29-1,medium-sized,14,NA,TGCAGCTCTGAGGGGCTAGGTGACTACAATGAGCAGTTCTTC,CSSEGLGDYNEQFF
TRBJ2-1,TRBV4-2,few,16,TRBD2,TGTGCCAGCAGCCCCAATTTATTAGCGGGAGTCAATGAGCAGTTCTTC,CASSPNLLAGVNEQFF
TRBJ2-4,TRBV5-5,NA,15,NA,TGTGCCAGCAGCTTCCCACGTACGGCCAAAAACATTCAGTACTTC,CASSFPRTAKNIQYF
TRBJ2-7,TRBV24-1,NA,20,TRBD1,TGTGCCACCAGTGGCCCTCCGGGACAGGGTTCGTCCTCTAGCTCCTACGAGCAGTACTTC,CATSGPPGQGSSSSSYEQYF
TRBJ1-6,TRBV7-2,few,15,TRBD1,TGTGCCAGCAGCTTAGTGGGACAGGGGGATTCACCCCTCCACTTT,CASSLVGQGDSPLHF
TRBJ2-7,TRBV7-2,many,13,TRBD1,TGTGCCAGCAGCATACTGGGACAGTACGAGCAGTACTTC,CASSILGQYEQYF
TRBJ2-5,TRBV29-1,NA,12,NA,TGCAGCGTTGTAGGGCGAGGAGAGACCCAGTACTTC,CSVVGRGETQYF
TRBJ2-2,TRBV20-1,NA,17,NA,TGCAGTGCTAGAGATTTTAGGAGGGAGCGGTACACCGGGGAGCTGTTTTTT,CSARDFRRERYTGELFF
TRBJ2-7,TRBV28,many,16,TRBD1,TGTGCCAGCAGTTTAACAGGGGGCGAACCCTCCTACGAGCAGTACTTC,CASSLTGGEPSYEQYF
TRBJ2-2,TRBV6-5,many,16,TRBD1,TGTGCCAGCATGTACTACGGACAGGGGAACACCGGGGAGCTGTTTTTT,CASMYYGQGNTGELFF
TRBJ2-7,TRBV11-2,NA,16,TRBD2,TGTGCCAGCAGCTACCTCGGCCCGGGACTAGGGGACGAGCAGTACTTC,CASSYLGPGLGDEQYF
TRBJ1-1,TRBV12-3/TRBV12-4,NA,12,NA,TGTGCCAGCAGTTTAGTTGTTACTGAAGCTTTCTTT,CASSLVVTEAFF
TRBJ1-6,TRBV11-2,many,13,NA,TGTGCCAGCAGCTTTTCTGAAGCTTCACCCCTCCACTTT,CASSFSEASPLHF
TRBJ2-1,TRBV20-1,NA,15,NA,TGCAGTGCTAGAGGAAGGGGTTTGGGATACAATGAGCAGTTCTTC,CSARGRGLGYNEQFF
TRBJ2-7,TRBV29-1,many,13,TRBD1,TGCAGCGTTGATATAGGGGGCAACTACGAGCAGTACTTC,CSVDIGGNYEQYF
TRBJ1-4,TRBV4-3,NA,12,NA,TGCGCCAGCAGCCAAGATACTAACGAACTGTTTTTT,CASSQDTNELFF
TRBJ1-1,TRBV20-1,few,17,TRBD1,TGCAGTGCTAGACTTCTGGGACAGGGGGCGGCGGGCACTGAAGCTTTCTTT,CSARLLGQGAAGTEAFF
TRBJ2-7,TRBV12-3/TRBV12-4,NA,14,NA,TGTGCCAGCAGTTCCTCGGGGAAAAACTACGAGCAGTACTTC,CASSSSGKNYEQYF
TRBJ2-5,TRBV7-6,few,14,TRBD2,TGTGCCAGCAGCCGACTAGCGGGAGGAGAGACCCAGTACTTC,CASSRLAGGETQYF
TRBJ1-6,TRBV3-1,few,15,NA,TGTGCCAGCAGCCCCGCGGTTGGCTATAATTCACCCCTCCACTTT,CASSPAVGYNSPLHF
TRBJ2-1,TRBV12-3/TRBV12-4,few,16,NA,TGTGCCAGCAGTTTCCTTAGGGGGACACCGGATGATGAGCAGTTCTTC,CASSFLRGTPDDEQFF
TRBJ1-4,TRBV4-2,many,15,NA,TGTGCCAGCAGCCATGACAGGCGAACTAGTGAAAAACTGTTTTTT,CASSHDRRTSEKLFF
TRBJ2-2,TRBV20-1,NA,15,TRBD2,TGCAGTGCTCGACGGGGGACTAGTTACGTCGGGGAGCTGTTTTTT,CSARRGTSYVGELFF
TRBJ2-2,TRBV28,few,16,NA,TGTGCCAGCAGCCCACTCGGACGGCCGTCTACCGGGGAGCTGTTTTTT,CASSPLGRPSTGELFF
TRBJ2-5,TRBV27,NA,15,TRBD1,TGTGCCAGCAGTCGACAGGGGGCGCGCGGGGAGACCCAGTACTTC,CASSRQGARGETQYF
TRBJ2-7,TRBV15,many,17,NA,TGTGCCACCAGCAGAGATCGGGCGAGGGTCGTTTCCTACGAGCAGTACTTC,CATSRDRARVVSYEQYF
TRBJ2-7,TRBV2,many,15,NA,TGTGCCAGCAGTGAACGACTGGACCAGATCTACGAGCAGTACTTC,CASSERLDQIYEQYF
TRBJ2-3,TRBV4-3,many,13,NA,TGCGCCAGCAGCCAAGATTTATTGAATACGCAGTATTTT,CASSQDLLNTQYF
TRBJ2-7,TRBV28,many,14,TRBD1,TGTGCCAGCAGTCGACAGGGGATTTCCTACGAGCAGTACTTC,CASSRQGISYEQYF
TRBJ2-6,TRBV20-1,NA,15,TRBD2,TGCAGTACTAGCGGGGGTTACTCTGGGGCCAACGTCCTGACTTTC,CSTSGGYSGANVLTF
TRBJ2-1,TRBV18,many,15,NA,TGTGCCAGCTCACCACCGGGGAATGTACAGTATGAGCAGTTCTTC,CASSPPGNVQYEQFF
TRBJ2-7,TRBV4-3,many,15,NA,TGCGCCAGCAGCCAAGATTGGACAGTGGGCGGCGAGCAGTACTTC,CASSQDWTVGGEQYF
TRBJ2-1,TRBV12-3/TRBV12-4,NA,16,TRBD2,TGTGCCAGCACCAATCCTGTAGCGGGGGGAAACAATGAGCAGTTCTTC,CASTNPVAGGNNEQFF
TRBJ2-2,TRBV28,NA,13,NA,TGTGCCAGCACTCTATCAGGGGCCGGGGAGCTGTTTTTT,CASTLSGAGELFF
TRBJ2-1,TRBV7-9,many,15,TRBD2,TGTGCCAGCAGCTTATCTAGCGGGGGACTAAATGAGCAGTTCTTC,CASSLSSGGLNEQFF
TRBJ1-4,TRBV6-2/TRBV6-3,many,14,NA,TGTGCCAGCAGTGCGGTGCTACGGGATGAAAAACTGTTTTTT,CASSAVLRDEKLFF
TRBJ1-4,TRBV20-1,few,16,NA,TGCAGTGCTAGAGAGGTTCGAGGGACAACTAATGAAAAACTGTTTTTT,CSAREVRGTTNEKLFF
TRBJ1-5,TRBV7-9,NA,13,NA,TGTGCCAGCAGCTTAGATGGAGCGGAGCCCCAGCATTTT,CASSLDGAEPQHF
TRBJ2-3,TRBV24-1,few,15,NA,TGTGCCACCAGTGATTTCGGGCTAGCTAGAGATACGCAGTATTTT,CATSDFGLARDTQYF
TRBJ2-5,TRBV7-6,many,13,NA,TGTGCCAGCAGTTCAACCCCGGGGGAGACCCAGTACTTC,CASSSTPGETQYF
TRBJ1-2,TRBV2,NA,15,TRBD1,TGTGCCAGCAGGGGGACAGGGGACCGAAACTATGGCTACACCTTC,CASRGTGDRNYGYTF
TRBJ2-1,TRBV7-2,few,14,NA,TGTGCCAGCAGCTTGCGCCAGACATACAATGAGCAGTTCTTC,CASSLRQTYNEQFF
TRBJ2-1,TRBV12-3/TRBV12-4,many,15,TRBD1,TGTGCCAGCAGTCCCCAAGGGGGCGGATACAATGAGCAGTTCTTC,CASSPQGGGYNEQFF
TRBJ1-2,TRBV4-3,few,14,NA,TGCGCCAGCAGCCAAGATCCAGGTGGCTATGGCTACACCTTC,CASSQDPGGYGYTF